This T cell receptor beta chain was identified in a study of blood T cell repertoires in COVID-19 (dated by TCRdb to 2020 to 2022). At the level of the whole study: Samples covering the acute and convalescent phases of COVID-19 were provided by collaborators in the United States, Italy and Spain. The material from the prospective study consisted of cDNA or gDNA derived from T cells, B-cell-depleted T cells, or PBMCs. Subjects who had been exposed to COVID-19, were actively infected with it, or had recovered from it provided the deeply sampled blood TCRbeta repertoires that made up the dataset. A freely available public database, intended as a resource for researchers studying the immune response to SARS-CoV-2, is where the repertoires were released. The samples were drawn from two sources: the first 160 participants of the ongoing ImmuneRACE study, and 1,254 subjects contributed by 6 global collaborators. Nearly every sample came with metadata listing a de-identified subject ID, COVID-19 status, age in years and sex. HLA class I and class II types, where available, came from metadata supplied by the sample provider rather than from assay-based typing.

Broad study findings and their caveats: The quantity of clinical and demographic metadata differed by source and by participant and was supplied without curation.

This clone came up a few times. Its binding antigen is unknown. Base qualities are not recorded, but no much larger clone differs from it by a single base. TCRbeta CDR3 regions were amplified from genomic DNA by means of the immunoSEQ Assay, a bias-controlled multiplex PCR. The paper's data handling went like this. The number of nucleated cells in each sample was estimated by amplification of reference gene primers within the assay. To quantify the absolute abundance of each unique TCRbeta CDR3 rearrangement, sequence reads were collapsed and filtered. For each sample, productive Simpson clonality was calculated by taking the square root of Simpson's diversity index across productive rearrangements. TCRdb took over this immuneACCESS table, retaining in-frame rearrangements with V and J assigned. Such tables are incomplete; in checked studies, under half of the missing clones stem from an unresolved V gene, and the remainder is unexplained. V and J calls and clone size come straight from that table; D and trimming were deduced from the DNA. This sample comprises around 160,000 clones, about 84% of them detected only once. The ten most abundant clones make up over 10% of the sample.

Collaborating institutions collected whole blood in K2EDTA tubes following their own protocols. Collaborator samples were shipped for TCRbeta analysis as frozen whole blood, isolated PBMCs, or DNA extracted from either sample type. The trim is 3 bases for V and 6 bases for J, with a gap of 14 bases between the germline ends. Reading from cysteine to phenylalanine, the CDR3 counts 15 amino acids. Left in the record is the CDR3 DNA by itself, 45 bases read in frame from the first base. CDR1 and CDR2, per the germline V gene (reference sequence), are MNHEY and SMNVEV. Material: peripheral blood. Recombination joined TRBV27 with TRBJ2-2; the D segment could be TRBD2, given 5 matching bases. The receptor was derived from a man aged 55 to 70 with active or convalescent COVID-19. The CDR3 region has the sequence CASSLRLAWAGELFF. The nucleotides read TGTGCCAGCAGTTTGCGCCTAGCATGGGCCGGGGAGCTGTTTTTT.